The clone carrying this TCR beta chain came up many times. Each CDR3 protein is one row after TCRdb ran MiXCR on the reads. Of 200,000 to 300,000 distinct CDR3 sequences detected, 25% to 30% appear once; the ten largest clones hold less than 8.5%. The record originates from a study of kidney transplant recipient with SARS-CoV-2 infection. CDR3 length: 14 amino acids. Germline V gives CDR1 MNHNS, CDR2 SASEGT. V was shortened by 1 base and J by 3 bases, with 10 bases between the two germline ends. The source material was a blood sample, sampled at baseline and between days 110 and 120 from a kidney transplant recipient. The rearrangement joins TRBV6-1 to TRBJ2-7; no reliable D call. This sequence originates from a male patient between 25 and 39 years old who had COVID-19 and was a kidney transplant recipient. Some T cells may have originated in the graft donor. The chain's CDR3 is CASSEGPVIYEQYF. CDR3 DNA sequence: TGTGCCAGCAGTGAAGGGCCGGTTATCTACGAGCAGTACTTC.